This TCR beta chain was obtained from a study of shared clonotypes between healthy human individuals. Study-level points and caveats: Researchers sampled blood only, noting tissue repertoires likely differ. Non-shared clonotypes showed lower generation probabilities than clonotypes common to all four donors.

CD45RO-negative, CCR7-positively selected cells formed the naive CD8 fraction, excluding terminally differentiated effector memory CD45RA+ cells. This clone was detected only once. The antigen remains undetermined. Several immunoSEQ plates received, in even portions, the genomic DNA of each subset. Measured with immunoSEQ multiplex PCR; TCRdb has only the in-frame clones, and not every one. The sample contains around 1,900,000 clones, about 94% of which appear only once. CDR1 SGHRS and CDR2 YFSETQ come from the germline V gene. Trimming removed 4 bases at V and 3 bases at J, with 10 bases between. The CDR3 totals 13 residues.

This sequence originates from a man younger than 35 in good health. Some clones in this sample may be carry-over from other donors' samples. The chain couples TRBV5-1 to TRBJ1-2, with D unresolved. The sequencing input was naive CD8+ T cells from PBMCs. The chain's CDR3 is CASSTRTDYGYTF. CDR3 DNA sequence: TGCGCCAGCAGCACAAGGACGGACTATGGCTACACCTTC.